These T cell receptor beta chains were read from a single sample in a study of cytomegalovirus exposure and HLA in healthy donors. The protocol was immunoSEQ multiplex PCR, while the TCRdb copy is restricted to in-frame clones and leaves out a portion. The sample holds fewer than 250,000 clones, less than 80% seen once. The sequencing input was PBMCs. The source is a girl aged 2 to 9 in good health and CMV-seronegative. Each CDR3 is given with its conserved first and last residue. Each record gives: clone size, V gene, J gene, D gene, CDR3 protein, CDR3 DNA. D genes are given only for firm matches. Where a row states a size, it is once, few, many or the class of an expanded clone; other rows omit it.

few	TRBV6-4	TRBJ2-3	NA	CASSDSAITDTQYF	TGTGCCAGCAGTGACTCAGCGATCACAGATACGCAGTATTTT
NA	TRBV9	TRBJ2-1	NA	CASSPSTRYYNEQFF	TGTGCCAGCAGCCCTAGCACGCGATACTACAATGAGCAGTTCTTC
NA	TRBV19	TRBJ1-5	NA	CASSMGGNQPQHF	TGTGCCAGTAGTATGGGGGGGAATCAGCCCCAGCATTTT
NA	TRBV5-6	TRBJ1-4	NA	CASSWGHQNEKLFF	TGTGCCAGCAGCTGGGGACACCAAAATGAAAAACTGTTTTTT
NA	TRBV4-2	TRBJ2-3	TRBD2	CASSQSSAGGHGKTDTQYF	TGTGCCAGCAGCCAATCCAGCGCGGGGGGGCATGGTAAGACAGATACGCAGTATTTT
NA	TRBV7-2	TRBJ2-2	TRBD2	CASSPSGVGELFF	TGTGCCAGCAGCCCAAGCGGGGTGGGGGAGCTGTTTTTT
NA	TRBV5-6	TRBJ1-1	NA	CASSYLGGRETEAFF	TGTGCCAGCAGCTACCTGGGGGGGAGGGAGACTGAAGCTTTCTTT
NA	TRBV5-4	TRBJ1-2	NA	CASSFEGDGYTF	TGTGCCAGCAGCTTCGAGGGAGATGGCTACACCTTC
NA	TRBV13	TRBJ1-4	TRBD1	CASSPGQGADEKLFF	TGTGCCAGCAGCCCTGGACAGGGGGCGGATGAAAAACTGTTTTTT
NA	TRBV25-1	TRBJ2-7	NA	CASSDFALGQDEQYF	TGTGCCAGCAGTGATTTCGCCCTGGGGCAGGACGAGCAGTACTTC
NA	TRBV2	TRBJ1-2	NA	CASSEQGTNYGYTF	TGTGCCAGCAGTGAGCAGGGGACCAACTATGGCTACACCTTC
NA	TRBV30	TRBJ1-3	NA	CAWSVPGFAGNTIYF	TGTGCCTGGAGTGTACCCGGGTTTGCTGGAAACACCATATATTTT
NA	TRBV7-9	TRBJ1-4	NA	CSSSLLTQGREKLFF	TGTTCCAGCAGCTTACTCACGCAGGGGAGAGAAAAACTGTTTTTT
NA	TRBV9	TRBJ2-3	NA	CASSVGVGSRVDTQYF	TGTGCCAGCAGCGTAGGAGTAGGTAGTCGGGTTGATACGCAGTATTTT
NA	TRBV23-1	TRBJ2-7	TRBD2	CASSSGSSGRSPYEQYF	TGCGCCAGCAGTTCTGGCTCTAGCGGGAGATCTCCCTACGAGCAGTACTTC
NA	TRBV2	TRBJ2-7	TRBD2	CASSSPRRPSGSAYEQYF	TGTGCCAGCAGTTCGCCCAGGCGGCCTAGCGGGAGCGCCTACGAGCAGTACTTC
NA	TRBV5-6	TRBJ1-2	NA	CASSLASGYTF	TGTGCCAGCAGCTTGGCCAGTGGCTACACCTTC
NA	TRBV5-1	TRBJ1-2	NA	CASSLGHFGYTF	TGCGCCAGCAGCCTCGGACACTTCGGCTACACCTTC
NA	TRBV27	TRBJ1-1	TRBD1	CASSSSQGAWNTEAFF	TGTGCCAGCAGTTCATCTCAGGGGGCATGGAACACTGAAGCTTTCTTT
NA	TRBV30	TRBJ2-1	TRBD2	CAWSTGRAAEQFF	TGTGCCTGGAGTACCGGGAGGGCCGCTGAGCAGTTCTTC
NA	TRBV7-3	TRBJ2-7	NA	CASSPRSGWYF	TGTGCCAGCAGCCCAAGGTCCGGGTGGTACTTC
NA	TRBV6-5	TRBJ2-3	TRBD2	CASSYSSGRTDTQYF	TGTGCCAGCAGTTATTCAAGCGGGAGAACAGATACGCAGTATTTT
NA	TRBV10-2	TRBJ2-1	TRBD2	CASSEAGGRARYEQFF	TGCGCCAGCAGTGAGGCGGGCGGGAGGGCCAGATATGAGCAGTTCTTC
NA	TRBV4-2	TRBJ1-4	TRBD1	CASSPGQGNEKLFF	TGTGCCAGCAGCCCCGGACAGGGAAACGAAAAACTGTTTTTT
NA	TRBV5-6	TRBJ1-1	TRBD1	CASSLAGGLNTEAFF	TGTGCCAGCAGCTTGGCAGGGGGCTTGAACACTGAAGCTTTCTTT
NA	TRBV6-5	TRBJ1-1	TRBD1	CASSYSKDRGATEAFF	TGTGCCAGCAGTTACTCGAAAGACAGGGGGGCCACTGAAGCTTTCTTT
few	TRBV5-4	TRBJ1-2	TRBD1	CASSTDRGPRDGYTF	TGTGCCAGCAGCACGGACAGGGGGCCGAGAGATGGCTACACCTTC
NA	TRBV5-6	TRBJ1-1	TRBD1	CASSLARGLGNTEAFF	TGTGCCAGCAGCTTGGCGAGGGGGCTTGGGAACACTGAAGCTTTCTTT
NA	TRBV7-6	TRBJ2-7	TRBD1	CASSPQGQTYEQYF	TGTGCCAGCAGCCCGCAGGGACAGACCTACGAGCAGTACTTC
few	TRBV5-1	TRBJ2-2	TRBD2	CASSLAGTSGSPGGELFF	TGCGCCAGCAGCTTGGCCGGGACTAGCGGGAGCCCAGGCGGGGAGCTGTTTTTT
few	TRBV19	TRBJ1-2	TRBD1	CASSPGTGNVNYGYTF	TGTGCCAGTAGTCCCGGGACAGGGAACGTTAACTATGGCTACACCTTC